This TCR beta chain was identified during a study of T cells in Graves' hyperthyroidism and ophthalmopathy. Overall study context: At initial diagnosis, before any treatment had begun, peripheral blood was obtained.

This CDR3 is built from 11 residues. Trimming took off 4 bases at V and 4 bases at J, with 4 bases between the two ends. The investigators amplified TCR beta CDR3 regions from RNA transcripts. When the TCR CDR3 underwent first-round RT-PCR, the HTBI primer set was used. MiXCR was run by TCRdb on the multiplex PCR reads, yielding one entry per CDR3 protein. This sample has about 300,000 distinct CDR3 sequences; around 16% occur once, and the top ten carry around 33%. This clonotype was found a few times. The receptor comes from a man under 40 with Graves' hyperthyroidism. Material: blood. The J gene is TRBJ1-2, the V gene TRBV12-3 or TRBV12-4; D gene ambiguous. CDR3 in DNA: TGTGCCAGCAGTTCAAGCTATGGCTACACCTTC. Its protein is CASSSSYGYTF.